The rows below give T cell receptor beta chains drawn from one sample of a study of identical twins. TCRdb reprocessed the 5' RACE reads via MiXCR and lists one record per CDR3 protein. This table has about 530,000 distinct CDR3 sequences, roughly 15% appearing once. In addition, the sample was reused for a study of yellow fever vaccine responses in identical twins.

Source material: CD4+ T cells sorted from blood. The source is a woman between 18 and 29 years old in good health. The CDR3 runs from the conserved cysteine through the conserved F or W. A D gene is named only where the DNA matches it firmly. Rows give clone size only sometimes, using once, few, many, or a class for an expanded clone.

d_call clone_size j_call v_call cdr3_nt cdr3_aa
TRBD2 . TRBJ2-5 TRBV5-1 TGCGCCAGCAGCCTTCACCTGGGACTAGCGGGCCAAGAGACCCAGTACTTC CASSLHLGLAGQETQYF
. few TRBJ2-7 TRBV18 TGTGCCAGCTCACCACCTGGAGTAGCGACATCCTACGAGCAGTACTTC CASSPPGVATSYEQYF
. . TRBJ2-1 TRBV7-9 TGTGCCAGCAGCTTAGACGGGACACATTACAATGAGCAGTTCTTC CASSLDGTHYNEQFF
. many TRBJ1-5 TRBV12-3/TRBV12-4 TGTGCCAGCACCAAACAGGGAGTAGTCAATCAGCCCCAGCATTTT CASTKQGVVNQPQHF
. few TRBJ2-7 TRBV29-1 TGCAGCGTTGCGGGTGCCTCCCGAGGGTACGAGCAGTACTTC CSVAGASRGYEQYF
TRBD2 . TRBJ2-3 TRBV9 TGTGCCAGCAGCGTAGTGGGCGGGGGTAGCACAGATACGCAGTATTTT CASSVVGGGSTDTQYF
. few TRBJ2-1 TRBV2 TGTGCCAGCAGTGTATGGTCCAATGAGCAGTTCTTC CASSVWSNEQFF
TRBD2 few TRBJ2-3 TRBV2 TGTGCCACCACGGGACTAGCGGTCACAGATACGCAGTATTTT CATTGLAVTDTQYF
. . TRBJ2-6 TRBV27 TGTGCCAGCAGGCCCTTCACCCTCTCTGGGGCCAACGTCCTGACTTTC CASRPFTLSGANVLTF
TRBD1 few TRBJ2-1 TRBV27 TGTGCCAGCAGAGGGACAGGGTACTACAATGAGCAGTTCTTC CASRGTGYYNEQFF
. once TRBJ2-7 TRBV12-3/TRBV12-4 TGTGCCTTCAGTTTAGTACAGATAGGACCTACGGGGGAGGAGCAGTACTTC CAFSLVQIGPTGEEQYF
. few TRBJ2-3 TRBV7-9 TGTGGTTCGGCGGGGCCAACAGATACGCAGTATTTT CGSAGPTDTQYF
TRBD2 few TRBJ2-3 TRBV12-3/TRBV12-4 TGTGCCAGCAGTCCCCGGACTAGCGTACTCACAGATACGCAGTATTTT CASSPRTSVLTDTQYF
. . TRBJ1-4 TRBV29-1 TGCAGCGTTGGGTCCTCGGGAGAACTGTTTTTT CSVGSSGELFF
. . TRBJ1-6 TRBV19 TGTGCCAGTAACGTGGGGTGGCGGAGTTCACCCCTCCACTTT CASNVGWRSSPLHF
. once TRBJ2-2 TRBV20-1 TGCAGTGCTCTAGACCCTAACACCGGGGAGCTGTTTTTT CSALDPNTGELFF
. . TRBJ2-6 TRBV5-6 TGTGCCAGCAGCTTGGGGCGGGGAGGTGGGGCCAACGTCCTGACTTTC CASSLGRGGGANVLTF
TRBD2 few TRBJ2-3 TRBV7-6 TGTGCCAGCAGCTCGGGACTATCAGATACGCAGTATTTT CASSSGLSDTQYF
. . TRBJ2-3 TRBV20-1 TGCAGTGCTAGTTCGGGCAGCACAGATACGCAGTATTTT CSASSGSTDTQYF
. few TRBJ1-6 TRBV6-2/TRBV6-3 TGTGCCAGCACCACCGGGGTAGGGGCCCTCCACTTT CASTTGVGALHF
. few TRBJ2-7 TRBV10-3 TGTGCCATCAGTGCCCAAGGGGGGGTCTCCTCTGGATCTTGGTACTTC CAISAQGGVSSGSWYF
. . TRBJ2-2 TRBV25-1 TGTGCCAGCAGCGGGACGGACACCGGGGAGCTGTTTTTT CASSGTDTGELFF
. few TRBJ2-3 TRBV5-1 TGCGCCAGCAGCTTGGGCATGGGGGTAATCACAGATACGCAGTATTTT CASSLGMGVITDTQYF
. . TRBJ2-3 TRBV20-1 TGCAGTGTTCTGACCCCCCGGGACGCAGATACGCAGTATTTT CSVLTPRDADTQYF
TRBD1 few TRBJ2-1 TRBV2 TGTGCCAGCAGTGAAACCCGACAGGGTACAACCTACAATGAGCAGTTCTTC CASSETRQGTTYNEQFF
. few TRBJ2-2 TRBV5-1 TGCGCCAGCAGTCCAGGACAGAGATGGTCCGGGGAGCTGTTTTTT CASSPGQRWSGELFF
. few TRBJ2-5 TRBV12-3/TRBV12-4 TGTGCCAGCAGCAAACAGGGCACAGAGACCCAGTACTTC CASSKQGTETQYF
. many TRBJ2-7 TRBV12-3/TRBV12-4 TGTGCCGGCACAAACTACGAGCAGTACTTC CAGTNYEQYF
TRBD1 few TRBJ1-4 TRBV5-1 TGCGCCAGCAGCTCTTCGACAGGGCGGAATGAAAAACTGTTTTTT CASSSSTGRNEKLFF
. . TRBJ2-7 TRBV20-1 TGCAGTGCTAGATCGCTGGGCTCTTTGTGCGAGCAGTACTTC CSARSLGSLCEQYF
. . TRBJ1-1 TRBV14 TGTGCCAGCAGCCAATGGTCGGGCACTGAAGCTTTCTTT CASSQWSGTEAFF
TRBD1 . TRBJ2-1 TRBV28 TGTGCCAGCAGCCGAGACAGGGTCCTCCCTCCGGGCAATGAGCAGTTCTTC CASSRDRVLPPGNEQFF
. . TRBJ2-7 TRBV3-1 TGTGCCAGCAGCCGGCAAGGGGACTCCTACGAGCAGTACTTC CASSRQGDSYEQYF
. . TRBJ2-1 TRBV2 TGTGCCAGCAGTGGCGGCAGGGCCTCCTACAATGAGCAGTTCTTC CASSGGRASYNEQFF
TRBD1 few TRBJ1-2 TRBV7-3 TGTGCCAGCAGTTACCAGACAGGGGTTGGCTATGGCTACACCTTC CASSYQTGVGYGYTF
. . TRBJ2-2 TRBV6-1 TGTGCCAGCAGTCCCTTAAGATCAGGGGCCCCACGGGGCACCGGGGAGCTGTTTTTT CASSPLRSGAPRGTGELFF
. few TRBJ2-3 TRBV20-1 TGCAGTGCTGCCGTCCCGCGGGGAAGCACAGATACGCAGTATTTT CSAAVPRGSTDTQYF
. few TRBJ2-1 TRBV2 TGTGCCAGCATGGTACGAGCCTACAATGAGCAGTTCTTC CASMVRAYNEQFF
TRBD1 . TRBJ1-1 TRBV12-3/TRBV12-4 TGTGCCAGCAGTCGGACAGGGGCCTACTTGGACACTGAAGCTTTCTTT CASSRTGAYLDTEAFF
. few TRBJ2-1 TRBV15 TGTGCCACCAGCAGAGAAGTTAAGAATGGAAATGAGCAGTTCTTC CATSREVKNGNEQFF
. . TRBJ2-3 TRBV5-1 TGCGCCAGCAGCTTCCAGTCTCCTAGCACAGATACGCAGTATTTT CASSFQSPSTDTQYF
. . TRBJ2-4 TRBV6-1 TGTGCCAGCAGTGAAGAGGCCCTACGACCGATAGCCAAAAACATTCAGTACTTC CASSEEALRPIAKNIQYF
. many TRBJ1-1 TRBV10-3 TGTGCCATCAGTGAGTCTGGCGGCCTGAACACTGAAGCTTTCTTT CAISESGGLNTEAFF
TRBD2 few TRBJ2-3 TRBV20-1 TGCAGTGCTGACTACGGGGGGGATACGCAGTATTTT CSADYGGDTQYF
. . TRBJ2-7 TRBV28 TGTGCCAGCAGTCCCGCGGGACACCTCCCCTACGAGCAGTACTTC CASSPAGHLPYEQYF